These 17 T cell receptor beta chains were sequenced from one sample in a study of cytomegalovirus exposure and HLA in healthy donors. Use of 60 Vbeta and 13 Jbeta primers characterized the PCR. Generated by immunoSEQ multiplex PCR, the TCRdb table keeps only in-frame clones and is missing some. The table includes 150,000 to 200,000 clones, approximately 78% detected once. Sample: PBMCs. The source of these receptors is a woman between 18 and 29 years old in good health and CMV-seronegative.

This chain uses TRBV30 with TRBJ1-1, with 10 bases lining up with TRBD1. V was pared by 4 bases and J by 6 bases, with 5 bases of the junction left unmatched. Germline assignment: CDR1 GTSNPN and CDR2 SVGIG (reference sequence). CDR3 length: 13 amino acids. DNA of the CDR3: TGTGCCTGGACCGGGACAGGGGAATCTGAAGCTTTCTTT. Protein: CAWTGTGESEAFF.

V gene TRBV11-1 combines with J gene TRBJ1-6; D might be TRBD1 (5 bases). CDR1 is SGHAT, CDR2 FQDESV, per germline (reference sequence). V was pared by 4 bases and J by 9 bases, with 16 bases between. The CDR3 loop spans 15 amino acids. The CDR3: CASSYDRTSGSPLHF. DNA for the CDR3: TGTGCCAGCAGCTACGACCGGACATCGGGTTCACCCCTCCACTTT.

This CDR3 reads CASSNFGTEAFF. The CDR3 nucleotides read TGCGCCAGCAGTAACTTCGGCACTGAAGCTTTCTTT. V is TRBV10-1 and J is TRBJ1-1; the D is unclear. CDR1 is WNHNN, CDR2 SYGVQD, per germline (reference sequence). This CDR3 is 12 amino acids long. V was clipped by 5 bases and J by 4 bases, with 8 bases between them.

This clone was recorded only once. The V gene is TRBV30, the J gene TRBJ2-5; no firm D call. The J call could be wrong; TRBJ2-7 is a better fit for the DNA end. The CDR3 covers 14 residues. Looked up from germline, CDR1 is GTSNPN and CDR2 is SVGIG (reference sequence). The DNA for the CDR3 is TGTGCCTGGAGTGTACCAGGTTACGCCTACGAGCAGTACTTC. Translated: CAWSVPGYAYEQYF.

The chain is built from TRBV9 and TRBJ2-5; 9 nucleotides agree with TRBD2. The CDR3 is 15 residues long. Per germline, CDR1 SGDLS and CDR2 YYNGEE. V lost 1 base to trimming and J lost 3 bases; unmatched junction nucleotides: 4. The CDR3 is CASSVRVAGEETQYF. The DNA of the CDR3 is TGTGCCAGCAGCGTAAGGGTAGCGGGAGAAGAGACCCAGTACTTC.

The chain uses TRBV7-3 and TRBJ2-2, with 8 bases aligning to TRBD2. The CDR3 totals 16 residues. Unmatched junction bases numbered 8, after V lost 2 bases and J lost 6 bases. The germline V gene encodes CDR1 SGHTA and CDR2 FQGTGA. CDR3 sequence reads: CASSLWVGGAPGELFF. In DNA form, the CDR3 reads TGTGCCAGCAGCTTATGGGTCGGGGGGGCGCCCGGGGAGCTGTTTTTT.

This chain connects TRBV11-2 to TRBJ2-7; D may be TRBD2 (5 bases). The CDR3 runs 12 residues. Deletions cut 7 bases from V and 2 bases from J, with 9 bases between. Germline CDR1 reads SGHAT; CDR2 reads FQNNGV. CDR3 amino acids: CASTPGTYEQYF. CDR3 DNA: TGTGCCAGCACCCCCGGGACCTACGAGCAGTACTTC.

V and J are TRBV7-6 and TRBJ2-5, with D perhaps TRBD1 (7 bases). The length of the CDR3 is 17 residues. CDR1 and CDR2 (germline): SGHVS, FNYEAQ. Trimming removed 5 bases from V and 2 bases from J, with 21 bases in between. The DNA of the CDR3 is TGTGCCAGCAGCCCCCAAGGGGGCAGGGGGAGGCAAGAGACCCAGTACTTC. It codes for CASSPQGGRGRQETQYF.

J is TRBJ2-7 and V is TRBV10-1; tentatively, D is TRBD1 (6 bases). CDR3 length: 16 residues. Between the trimmed V and J ends, which lost 5 bases and 4 bases, there was a span of 21 bases. Germline CDR1 reads WNHNN; CDR2 reads SYGVQD (reference sequence). The CDR3 loop is CASSPVSLRGRYEQYF. The CDR3 DNA is TGCGCCAGCAGTCCCGTGAGTCTTAGGGGGAGATACGAGCAGTACTTC.

This rearrangement joins TRBV2 to TRBJ2-7, with a possible D match to TRBD1 (6 bases). V was shortened by 6 bases and J by 2 bases, with 17 bases between the two germline ends. Germline CDR1 is SNHLY and CDR2 is FYNNEI. The CDR3 is made up of 15 amino acids. CDR3 amino acids: CASSDSGQVTYEQYF. The CDR3, as DNA: TGTGCCAGCAGCGATTCGGGACAAGTGACCTACGAGCAGTACTTC.

The J gene is TRBJ2-7, the V gene TRBV28, with 7 nucleotides matching TRBD2. Trimming at V came to 6 bases and at J to 5 bases, leaving 13 bases not matched to a gene. The germline CDR1 and CDR2 sequences are MDHEN and SYDVKM. The length of the CDR3 is 15 residues. CDR3 protein: CASSLSVGLVDEQYF. CDR3 coding DNA: TGTGCCAGCAGCTTGTCCGTCGGACTAGTCGACGAGCAGTACTTC.

The chain combines TRBV9 with TRBJ2-7; 14 nucleotides agree with TRBD2. With 4 bases clipped from V and 5 bases from J, the junction kept 2 bases outside the gene matches. The length of the CDR3 is 14 residues. The V gene's germline CDR1 is SGDLS and CDR2 YYNGEE. The CDR3 coding sequence is TGTGCCAGCAGCCCGGGACTAGCGGGGGACGAGCAGTACTTC. Encoded protein: CASSPGLAGDEQYF.

The chain uses TRBV5-1 and TRBJ2-3, with 7 bases lining up with TRBD1. CDR3 length equals 14 residues. Germline-derived CDR1 and CDR2 are SGHRS and YFSETQ. The ends lost 2 bases at V and 4 bases at J; junction bases unmatched: 4. DNA of the CDR3: TGCGCCAGCAGCTTTCTGACAGGGTCAGATACGCAGTATTTT. Protein sequence: CASSFLTGSDTQYF.

The rearrangement links TRBV7-6 to TRBJ1-1; 7 bases are shared with TRBD1. With 5 bases clipped from V and 6 bases from J, the junction kept 6 bases outside the gene matches. The CDR3 is made up of 13 amino acids. Germline CDR1 is SGHVS and CDR2 is FNYEAQ. CDR3 coding DNA: TGTGCCAGCAGCCCCAGACAGGGTTCTGAAGCTTTCTTT. Amino acids: CASSPRQGSEAFF.

The rearrangement uses TRBV27 and TRBJ1-2; D may be TRBD1 (6 bases). V dropped 6 bases and J dropped 4 bases, with 15 bases sitting between them. Looked up from germline, CDR1 is MNHEY and CDR2 is SMNVEV (reference sequence). CDR3 length: 14 residues. This CDR3 is CASSSTTGPYGYTF. The CDR3 DNA reads TGTGCCAGCAGCTCCACGACAGGACCCTATGGCTACACCTTC.

This clone was observed once. The gene calls are TRBV7-9 and TRBJ2-7, with TRBD2 identical over 7 bases. The ends lost 5 bases at V and 2 bases at J; junction bases unmatched: 6. The CDR3 runs to 14 residues. CDR1 SEHNR and CDR2 FQNEAQ come from the germline V gene (reference sequence). The CDR3 DNA sequence: TGTGCCAGCAGCACCCGACTAGCCACCTACGAGCAGTACTTC. Its protein is CASSTRLATYEQYF.

The genes are TRBV18 and TRBJ2-3, with D possibly TRBD2 on 6 matching bases. Per germline, CDR1 KGHSH and CDR2 LQKENI. V was cut by 4 bases and J by 4 bases, with 15 bases left in between. CDR3 length: 15 amino acids. The CDR3, as DNA: TGTGCCAGCTCACAGCTAGCGCAAGGCCCAGATACGCAGTATTTT. Protein: CASSQLAQGPDTQYF.